These 22 T cell receptor beta chains came from one sample sequenced in a study of neoadjuvant anti-PD-1 for oral cavity cancer (dated by TCRdb to the early 2020s). Library method: the immunoSEQ multiplex PCR assay. The table was pulled from immuneACCESS by TCRdb, which kept in-frame rearrangements only. Such tables lose some clones; where checked, under half of the loss comes from unresolved V genes, and the rest has no known cause. Counted in this sample were some 14,000 clones; 60% to 65% of them appeared once. Roughly 2.6% of the sample is in the top ten clones. According to the study, the label for this sample's time point signals: before neoadjuvant nivolumab. This specimen was PBMCs, taken before nivolumab (anti-PD-1) treatment. The source is a person aged 40 to 85 with oral cavity squamous cell carcinoma.

In nucleotides, the CDR3 is TGTGCCAGCAGGCGGGACACCTTATACAATGAGCAGTTCTTC. Translated, it gives CASRRDTLYNEQFF. This rearrangement joins TRBV27 to TRBJ2-1; D may be TRBD1 or TRBD2 (6 bases each). V dropped 6 bases and J dropped 4 bases, with 13 bases sitting between them. The CDR3 spans 14 residues. Germline V gene data show CDR1 as MNHEY and CDR2 as SMNVEV (reference sequence).

This clone was detected a few times. In DNA, the CDR3 is TGCGCCAGCAGCATGCTAGGACAGACCGGGGAGCTGTTTTTT. Amino acids: CASSMLGQTGELFF. The J gene is TRBJ2-2, the V gene TRBV4-1; weak D call: TRBD1 (6 bases). From germline, CDR1 is MGHRA and CDR2 YSYEKL. The ends were cut back, 5 bases at V and 5 bases at J, with 12 bases in the middle. The CDR3 loop spans 14 amino acids.

V usage is TRBV28 and J usage is TRBJ1-6; D is uncertain. The germline V gene has CDR1 MDHEN and CDR2 SYDVKM. This CDR3 contains 17 residues. V was pared by 7 bases and J by 0 bases, with 16 bases between. CDR3 in amino acids: CASIRRSPSSYNSPLHF. The DNA for the CDR3 is TGTGCCAGCATTAGACGGAGTCCAAGCTCCTATAATTCACCCCTCCACTTT. The whole variable domain, filled in from reference TRBV28 and TRBJ1-6, reads DVKVTQSSRYLVKRTGEKVFLECVQDMDHENMFWYRQDPGLGLRLIYFSYDVKMKEKGDIPEGYSVSREKKERFSLILESASTNQTSMYLCASIRRSPSSYNSPLHFGNGTRLTVT.

The chain joins TRBV9 to TRBJ1-6; D unresolved. Germline CDR1 is SGDLS and CDR2 is YYNGEE. V gave up 0 bases and J gave up 6 bases, with 4 bases separating them. The CDR3 spans 13 residues. The CDR3 DNA is TGTGCCAGCAGCGTAGGCAGTAATTCACCCCTCCACTTT. Translating gives CASSVGSNSPLHF.

V gene TRBV19 combines with J gene TRBJ2-5; tentatively, D is TRBD1 (6 bases). The V gene's germline CDR1 is LNHDA and CDR2 SQIVND (reference sequence). V lost 9 bases, J lost 5 bases, and 22 bases lay in between. The CDR3 contains 15 residues. The DNA of the CDR3 is TGTGCCAGCAGTGCCCAACTAACAGGGCCGGAGACCCAGTACTTC. This translates into CASSAQLTGPETQYF.

Only one count was recorded for this clone. The chain recombines TRBV5-4 with TRBJ2-1, with D possibly being TRBD1 (6 bases). The CDR3 length is 15 residues. Germline CDR1 and CDR2: SGHNT and YYREEE (reference sequence). Trimming took 4 bases from V and 6 from J, leaving 17 bases between them. Written as DNA, the CDR3 is TGTGCCAGCAGCCTTACAGGGTTAGAGGGCAATGAGCAGTTCTTC. Its protein product is CASSLTGLEGNEQFF.

This rearrangement joins TRBV6-5 to TRBJ2-3; TRBD2 agrees at 9 bases. The CDR3 covers 16 residues. Germline loops: CDR1 MNHEY, CDR2 SVGAGI. J lost 0 bases, V lost 4 bases, and 5 bases had no gene match. CDR3 amino acids: CASSFLTSGSTDTQYF. The CDR3 region has the DNA TGTGCCAGCAGTTTCTTGACTAGCGGTAGCACAGATACGCAGTATTTT.

V is TRBV6-1 and J is TRBJ1-2; 8 positions agree with TRBD1. CDR3 length: 14 residues. V lost 7 bases and J lost 4; bases outside the gene matches: 8. The germline V gene encodes CDR1 MNHNS and CDR2 SASEGT. Written as DNA, the CDR3 is TGTGCCAGCATGGGGACAGGAGAGCCCTATGGCTACACCTTC. Translating it yields CASMGTGEPYGYTF.

J is TRBJ1-3 and V is TRBV5-8; D is undetermined. The CDR3 is 15 amino acids. Germline V gives CDR1 SGHTS, CDR2 YDEGEE. The V and J ends lost 0 bases and 4 bases respectively, with 11 bases between them. The CDR3 loop is CASSLERDVGNTIYF. CDR3 nucleotides: TGTGCCAGCAGCTTGGAACGTGACGTCGGAAACACCATATATTTT.

The rearrangement joins TRBV11-2 to TRBJ1-1; 7 bases line up with TRBD1. The CDR3 is 13 residues long. V was clipped by 2 bases and J by 3 bases; unmatched bases: 0. Germline V gene lookup returns CDR1 SGHAT and CDR2 FQNNGV. CDR3 sequence reads: CASSLTGDTEAFF. The DNA of the CDR3 is TGTGCCAGCAGCTTAACAGGGGACACTGAAGCTTTCTTT.

This clone was seen a few times. V and J are TRBV2 and TRBJ2-7; D is uncertain. This CDR3 is built from 14 residues. From germline, CDR1 is SNHLY and CDR2 FYNNEI. Trimming left V 5 bases short and J 0 bases short, with 11 bases between. Here the CDR3 DNA reads TGTGCCAGCAGTTCCGGCCCGCCCTCCTACGAGCAGTACTTC. This encodes CASSSGPPSYEQYF. The full variable domain, completed using reference TRBV2 and TRBJ2-7, is EPEVTQTPSHQVTQMGQEVILRCVPISNHLYFYWYRQILGQKVEFLVSFYNNEISEKSEIFDDQFSVERPDGSNFTLKIRSTKLEDSAMYFCASSSGPPSYEQYFGPGTRLTVT.

The chain couples TRBV6-5 to TRBJ1-4; TRBD1 matches at 8 bases. The junction had 0 bases not matched to a gene; V was cut back by 2 bases and J by 1 base. Germline V gene data show CDR1 as MNHEY and CDR2 as SVGAGI. The CDR3 runs 15 residues. The CDR3 sequence is CASSYDRGTNEKLFF. CDR3 sequence (DNA): TGTGCCAGCAGTTACGACAGGGGAACTAATGAAAAACTGTTTTTT.

J is TRBJ1-5 and V is TRBV5-6, with D unclear. CDR3 size: 15 residues. V gave up 3 bases and J gave up 4 bases, with 14 bases separating them. Germline lookup yields CDR1 SGHDT and CDR2 YYEEEE. The CDR3 protein is CASSSLPGPNQPQHF. CDR3 coding DNA: TGTGCCAGCAGCTCCCTCCCAGGACCTAATCAGCCCCAGCATTTT.

Only a few counts were recorded for this clone. V and J are TRBV11-2 and TRBJ1-2; D remains unclear. V lost 4 bases to trimming and J lost 1 base, with 7 bases between them. CDR3 length: 13 residues. CDR1 and CDR2 from the germline V gene are SGHAT and FQNNGV. The CDR3 DNA reads as TGTGCCAGCAGCTCCCGGAGTAACTATGGCTACACCTTC. Its protein product is CASSSRSNYGYTF.

This clone was detected a few times. The chain links TRBV5-1 to TRBJ1-1; tentatively, D is TRBD1 (5 bases). CDR3 length: 15 residues. Deletions cut 4 bases from V and 4 bases from J, with 17 bases between. Germline CDR1 is SGHRS and CDR2 is YFSETQ. The CDR3 sequence: CASSEGRGAITEAFF. The DNA for the CDR3 is TGCGCCAGCAGCGAGGGTAGAGGGGCTATCACTGAAGCTTTCTTT. Looking up the rest from reference TRBV5-1 and TRBJ1-1 gives the full variable domain: KAGVTQTPRYLIKTRGQQVTLSCSPISGHRSVSWYQQTPGQGLQFLFEYFSETQRNKGNFPGRFSGRQFSNSRSEMNVSTLELGDSALYLCASSEGRGAITEAFFGQGTRLTVV.

The chain employs TRBV12-5 and TRBJ1-1, with D maybe TRBD1 (5 bases). V gave up 2 bases and J gave up 5 bases, with 12 bases separating them. The CDR3 is 14 residues long. The germline V gene encodes CDR1 LGHNT and CDR2 FRNRAP. This CDR3 is CASGLSFGGTEAFF. The DNA of the CDR3 is TGTGCTAGTGGTTTGTCCTTCGGGGGAACTGAAGCTTTCTTT.

The chain joins TRBV11-1 to TRBJ2-5; 9 nucleotides agree with TRBD2. The CDR3 contains 15 residues. Germline V CDR1 and CDR2: SGHAT, FQDESV (reference sequence). V lost 3 bases, J lost 4 bases, and 6 bases stayed unmatched. CDR3 bases: TGTGCCAGCAGCTTCGGGGAGCGGGAGGTAGAGACCCAGTACTTC. Its protein is CASSFGEREVETQYF.

The J gene is TRBJ2-1, the V gene TRBV27; 11 nucleotides agree with TRBD2. This CDR3 contains 14 residues. CDR1 is MNHEY and CDR2 is SMNVEV in the germline V gene (reference sequence). Trimming removed 6 bases from V and 4 bases from J; junction bases left unmatched: 2. The CDR3, as DNA: TGTGCCAGCAGCCGGACTAGCGGGTACAATGAGCAGTTCTTC. Amino acid sequence: CASSRTSGYNEQFF.

This clone has only one observation. This sequence joins TRBV30 and TRBJ2-1, with D unresolved. The CDR3 has 10 residues. Germline CDR1 GTSNPN, CDR2 SVGIG (reference sequence). The V and J ends lost 5 bases and 5 bases respectively, with 4 bases between them. The CDR3 DNA is TGTGCCTGGGCCAACAATGAGCAGTTCTTC. Translation gives CAWANNEQFF.

J is TRBJ2-2 and V is TRBV7-2, with D possibly being TRBD1 (6 bases). The ends were cut back, 0 bases at V and 1 base at J, with 9 bases in the middle. Germline V gene lookup returns CDR1 SGHTA and CDR2 FQGNSA. The CDR3 is made up of 16 amino acids. The CDR3 sequence is CASSLALTGNTGELFF. The CDR3 coding sequence is TGTGCCAGCAGCTTAGCGCTGACAGGGAACACCGGGGAGCTGTTTTTT.

This clone was recorded once. This rearrangement joins TRBV6-5 to TRBJ1-1; a weak D match, TRBD1 (6 bases). The germline gives CDR1 MNHEY, CDR2 SVGAGI. V was trimmed by 2 bases and J by 4 bases, leaving 8 bases between them. The CDR3 is 13 residues long. The CDR3 DNA sequence: TGTGCCAGCAGTTACGGGGGGGCCACTGAAGCTTTCTTT. As protein: CASSYGGATEAFF.

V and J are TRBV19 and TRBJ1-4; D uncertain. Per germline, CDR1 LNHDA and CDR2 SQIVND (reference sequence). V was shortened by 4 bases and J by 7 bases, with 13 bases between the two germline ends. The CDR3 loop spans 14 amino acids. DNA for the CDR3: TGTGCCAGTAGTAGATCAGATAGAAGTGAAAAACTGTTTTTT. It specifies CASSRSDRSEKLFF.